Listed below are T cell receptor beta chains from one sample, sequenced in a study of T cells in Graves' hyperthyroidism and ophthalmopathy. Using its own MiXCR run on the multiplex PCR reads, TCRdb lists one record per CDR3 protein. This sample has roughly 640,000 distinct CDR3 sequences; approximately 16% occur once, and the top ten carry roughly 3.3%. Sequenced material: blood. The receptors here all came from a middle-aged woman with Graves' ophthalmopathy. CDR3s include the opening cysteine and the closing phenylalanine or tryptophan. D genes are given only for firm matches. Rows may omit the clone size; those that give it use once, few, many or a size class.

v_call	d_call	clone_size	j_call	cdr3_nt	cdr3_aa
TRBV6-1	TRBD1	few	TRBJ2-7	TGTGCCAGCAGTGAATTAAGGACAGGGACCTACGAGCAGTACTTC	CASSELRTGTYEQYF
TRBV4-1	TRBD2	.	TRBJ2-3	TGCGCCAGCAGCCAAGGGGTCATAGCGGGAGCGAAACGAAATACGCGGTATTTT	CASSQGVIAGAKRNTRYF
TRBV11-2	TRBD2	.	TRBJ2-7	TGTGCCAGCAGCTATGGGACTATGAGTTCTGTGCAGTACTTC	CASSYGTMSSVQYF
TRBV12-3/TRBV12-4	.	.	TRBJ2-1	TGTGCCAGCAGCCCATCAGTCGGGGATGAGCAGTTCTTC	CASSPSVGDEQFF
TRBV11-2	.	.	TRBJ2-2	TGTGCCAGCAGCTTTATGGGGTCCCCGGCCGGGGAGCTGTTTTTT	CASSFMGSPAGELFF
TRBV24-1	.	.	TRBJ1-3	TGTGCCACCAGTGACGGGACATCCCGCTCTGGAAACACCATATATTTT	CATSDGTSRSGNTIYF
TRBV6-2/TRBV6-3	TRBD2	.	TRBJ2-1	TGTGCCAGCAGTCCCGTGGGTAGCGGGTACAATGAGCAGTTCTTC	CASSPVGSGYNEQFF
TRBV30	.	few	TRBJ1-5	TGTGCCTGGAGAGTTGGAGGGGCTGGCAATCAGCCCCAGCATTTT	CAWRVGGAGNQPQHF
TRBV19	TRBD1	.	TRBJ1-1	TGTGCCAGTACCCCGGGGCAGGGGGCCGCTTTCTTT	CASTPGQGAAFF
TRBV28	.	many	TRBJ2-7	TGTGCCAGCAGCCTCCGATCCAGCCGGGACGAGCAGTACTTC	CASSLRSSRDEQYF
TRBV24-1	TRBD1	.	TRBJ2-1	TGTGCCGTCGGGACAGGGAACAACAATGAGCAGTTCTTC	CAVGTGNNNEQFF
TRBV18	.	few	TRBJ2-5	TGTGCCAGCTCACCACTAGAACTTGGGGAGACCCAGTACTTC	CASSPLELGETQYF
TRBV28	TRBD2	many	TRBJ2-2	TGTGCCAGCAGTTTAGCGGGAGTAGCAGTCGGGGAGCTGTTTTTT	CASSLAGVAVGELFF
TRBV6-4	.	.	TRBJ2-5	TGTGCCAGCCCCCCGCAAGTTAGAGCAGGAGAGACCCAGTACTTC	CASPPQVRAGETQYF
TRBV27	TRBD2	many	TRBJ2-7	TGTGCCAGCAGTTCTAGGACTAGCGGGGAACAGTACTTC	CASSSRTSGEQYF
TRBV20-1	.	.	TRBJ2-5	TGCAGTGCTAGCTCGCGGGGCGGTGAGACCCAGTACTTC	CSASSRGGETQYF
TRBV2	.	many	TRBJ2-1	TGTGCCAGCAGCCGACAGGCGACAGACCACAATGAGCAGTTCTTC	CASSRQATDHNEQFF
TRBV28	TRBD1	few	TRBJ2-7	TGTGCCAGCAGGTCACAGGGGGGAGGTTCCTACGAGCAGTACTTC	CASRSQGGGSYEQYF
TRBV3-1	.	many	TRBJ1-2	TGTGCCAGCAGCCCAAGGGACACCCTGCGGCGTGGCTACACCTTC	CASSPRDTLRRGYTF
TRBV29-1	.	many	TRBJ2-1	TGCAGCGTCGGAGGGCTAGTCAGGTACAATGAGCAGTTCTTC	CSVGGLVRYNEQFF
TRBV12-5	TRBD1	.	TRBJ1-4	TGTGCTAGTGGCACGACAGGGAAGAATGAAAAACTGTTTTTT	CASGTTGKNEKLFF
TRBV2	.	many	TRBJ2-5	TGTGCCAGCAGGCAGGATAACCAAGAGACCCAGTACTTC	CASRQDNQETQYF
TRBV12-3/TRBV12-4	.	few	TRBJ2-2	TGTGCCAGCAGTTTTGGGGGATCGGACACCGGGGAGCTGTTTTTT	CASSFGGSDTGELFF
TRBV2	.	many	TRBJ1-1	TGTGCCAGCACTGCGGGGATCACTGAAGCTTTCTTT	CASTAGITEAFF
TRBV4-1	TRBD1	few	TRBJ2-5	TGCGCCAGCAGCCAAGCAGACAGGGTACACAGTGAGACCCAGTACTTC	CASSQADRVHSETQYF
TRBV7-2	TRBD2	many	TRBJ2-3	TGTGCCAGCAGCCCCCGGGATCCAGCGGGGGGGCCCCTAAGCACAGATACGCAGTATTTT	CASSPRDPAGGPLSTDTQYF
TRBV5-5	TRBD2	.	TRBJ2-1	TGTGCCAGCAGTCCAAGGGCTAGCGGGAGGTCCTACAATGAGCAGTTCTTC	CASSPRASGRSYNEQFF
TRBV7-9	.	.	TRBJ1-6	TGTGCCAGCAGCCAAGGACTTCTCTCCTATAATTCACCCCTCCACTTT	CASSQGLLSYNSPLHF
TRBV5-1	TRBD2	.	TRBJ2-1	TGCGCCAGCAGCTTGGGGGGACTAGCGGGGTCCACCAGAAATGAGCAGTTCTTC	CASSLGGLAGSTRNEQFF
TRBV18	.	few	TRBJ2-2	TGTGCCAGCCGCCACAGCAACGGGGAGCTGTTTTTT	CASRHSNGELFF
TRBV30	TRBD2	many	TRBJ2-1	TGTGCCTGGAGTGTCCAGCGGGAGGGAGGCAATGAGCAGTTCTTC	CAWSVQREGGNEQFF
TRBV12-3/TRBV12-4	.	.	TRBJ2-7	TGTGCCAGCAGCCGGGTGGGGGCGATCGACGAGCAGTACTTC	CASSRVGAIDEQYF
TRBV9	.	.	TRBJ2-5	TGTGCCAGTGCTAGGGGGGCCTCGGGAGCGGAGACCCAGTACTTC	CASARGASGAETQYF
TRBV19	.	.	TRBJ2-2	TGTGCCAGTAGTATAAGAGGAGGCACCGGGGAGCTGTTTTTT	CASSIRGGTGELFF
TRBV12-3/TRBV12-4	.	many	TRBJ2-3	TGTGCCAGCAGAGATGGGCCCAGCACAGATACGCAGTATTTT	CASRDGPSTDTQYF
TRBV14	.	.	TRBJ2-3	TGTGCCAGCAGCCAAGTAAACAGGCCTAGCACAGATACGCAGTATTTT	CASSQVNRPSTDTQYF
TRBV6-2/TRBV6-3	.	few	TRBJ2-7	TGTGCCAGCAGTTACGGCCTCTACGAGCAGTACTTC	CASSYGLYEQYF
TRBV15	TRBD1	few	TRBJ2-1	TGTGCCACCAGCGGAACAAGGACAGGGTACAACAATGAGCAGTTCTTC	CATSGTRTGYNNEQFF
TRBV2	.	many	TRBJ1-2	TGTGCCAGCAGTGAACACAGGGAGGCCTATGGCTACACCTTC	CASSEHREAYGYTF
TRBV20-1	TRBD1	many	TRBJ2-7	TGCAGTGCTAGAGTCCGCCGGGACAGGCGATCCTACGAGCAGTACTTC	CSARVRRDRRSYEQYF